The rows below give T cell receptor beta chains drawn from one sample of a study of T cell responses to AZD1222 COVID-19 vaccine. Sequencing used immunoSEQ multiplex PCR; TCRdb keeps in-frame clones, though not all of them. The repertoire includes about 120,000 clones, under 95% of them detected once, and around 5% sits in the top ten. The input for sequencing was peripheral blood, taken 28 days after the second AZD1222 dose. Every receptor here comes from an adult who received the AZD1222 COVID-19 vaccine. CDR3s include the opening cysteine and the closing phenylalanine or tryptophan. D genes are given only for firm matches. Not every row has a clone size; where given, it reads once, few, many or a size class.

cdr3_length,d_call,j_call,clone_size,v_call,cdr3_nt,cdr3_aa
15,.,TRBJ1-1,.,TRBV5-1,TGCGCCAGCAGCGGGGGTCTTCTGGAGAACACTGAAGCTTTCTTT,CASSGGLLENTEAFF
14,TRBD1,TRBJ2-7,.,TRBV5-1,TGCGCCAGCAGCCCTGGACAGGGTAGCTACGAGCAGTACTTC,CASSPGQGSYEQYF
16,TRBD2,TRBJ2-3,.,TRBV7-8,TGTGCCAGCAGCCCCCGACTAGCGGGGGGCACAGATACGCAGTATTTT,CASSPRLAGGTDTQYF
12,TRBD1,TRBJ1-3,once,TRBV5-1,TGCGCCAGCAGCCCGACAGGGTCTAACATATATTTT,CASSPTGSNIYF
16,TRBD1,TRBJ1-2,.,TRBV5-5,TGTGCCAGCAGCCGTGCAACCGGGACAGAGAACTATGGCTACACCTTC,CASSRATGTENYGYTF
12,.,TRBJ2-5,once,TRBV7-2,TGTGCCAGCAGCTTAGTCCGGGAGACCCAGTACTTC,CASSLVRETQYF
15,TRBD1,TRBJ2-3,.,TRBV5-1,TGCGCCAGCAGCCCGGGACAGGGGAACACAGATACGCAGTATTTT,CASSPGQGNTDTQYF
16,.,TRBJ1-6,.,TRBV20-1,TGCAGTGCTAGTCCCCTGGTTAACTCCTATAATTCACCCCTCCACTTT,CSASPLVNSYNSPLHF
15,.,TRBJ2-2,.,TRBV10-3,TGTGCCATCTGCGAAACAGTACCGAACACCGGGGAGCTGTTTTTT,CAICETVPNTGELFF
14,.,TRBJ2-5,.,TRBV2,TGTGCCAGCAGTGAAGGGTTATCCCTGGGGACCCAGTACTTC,CASSEGLSLGTQYF
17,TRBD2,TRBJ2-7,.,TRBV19,TGTGCCAGTAGTATTCGCCTAGCGGGAGCTCAGTCCCGCGAGCAGTACTTC,CASSIRLAGAQSREQYF
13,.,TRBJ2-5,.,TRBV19,TGTGCCAGTAGTATAGCGGGGCAGGAGACCCAGTACTTC,CASSIAGQETQYF
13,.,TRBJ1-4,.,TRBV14,TGTGCCAGCAGCCAAGGGGCTAATGAAAAACTGTTTTTT,CASSQGANEKLFF
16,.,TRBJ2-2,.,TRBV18,TGTGCCAGCTCACCATTGGGACGGCAAGAATCCGGGGAGCTGTTTTTT,CASSPLGRQESGELFF
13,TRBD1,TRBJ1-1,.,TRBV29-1,TGCAGCGTGAGGGCAGGGGGCCAAACTGAAGCTTTCTTT,CSVRAGGQTEAFF
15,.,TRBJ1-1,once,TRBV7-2,TGTGCCAGTACATTACCTGGGCGGACGAACACTGAAGCTTTCTTT,CASTLPGRTNTEAFF
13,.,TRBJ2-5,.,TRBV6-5,TGTGCCAGCAGGAAAGGGGGTCAAGAGACCCAGTACTTC,CASRKGGQETQYF
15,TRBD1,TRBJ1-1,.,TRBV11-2,TGTGCCAGCAGCTTAGGGAGACAGGGGGCCGGGTTGGCTTTCTTT,CASSLGRQGAGLAFF
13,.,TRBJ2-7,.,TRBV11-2,TGTGCCAGCAGCTTAGAGCGTCCATCCGAGCAGTACTTC,CASSLERPSEQYF
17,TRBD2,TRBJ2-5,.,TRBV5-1,TGCGCCAGCAGCTCGACTCTAACTAGCGGGGGCCTAGAGACCCAGTACTTC,CASSSTLTSGGLETQYF